Described below is a single TCR beta chain sequence and its context. Its antigen is unidentified. The source of the sample is a study of cytomegalovirus exposure and HLA in healthy donors. Study-level points and caveats: A later analysis reportedly identified an Asian-associated ancestry cluster as carrying fewer N-insertions than the roughly 700-donor mean.

The PCR contained 60 Vbeta and 13 Jbeta primers. Libraries were prepared by immunoSEQ multiplex PCR; TCRdb keeps only in-frame clonotypes and omits some of them. The repertoire consists of 130,000 to 150,000 clones, with approximately 80% occurring once and the leading ten covering about 2.6%. Germline V gene lookup returns CDR1 SGHDN and CDR2 FVKESK. V dropped 4 bases and J dropped 5; count of bases not matched to a gene: 14. The CDR3 covers 16 residues. This clonotype was sampled from a boy between 2 and 10 years old in good health and CMV-seronegative. The sample was PBMCs. The rearrangement uses TRBV14 and TRBJ2-7; 7 bases align to TRBD1. The CDR3 bases are TGTGCCAGCAGCCGCCAGCCTGGGCTAGGGGGCGACGAGCAGTACTTC. This sequence encodes CASSRQPGLGGDEQYF.